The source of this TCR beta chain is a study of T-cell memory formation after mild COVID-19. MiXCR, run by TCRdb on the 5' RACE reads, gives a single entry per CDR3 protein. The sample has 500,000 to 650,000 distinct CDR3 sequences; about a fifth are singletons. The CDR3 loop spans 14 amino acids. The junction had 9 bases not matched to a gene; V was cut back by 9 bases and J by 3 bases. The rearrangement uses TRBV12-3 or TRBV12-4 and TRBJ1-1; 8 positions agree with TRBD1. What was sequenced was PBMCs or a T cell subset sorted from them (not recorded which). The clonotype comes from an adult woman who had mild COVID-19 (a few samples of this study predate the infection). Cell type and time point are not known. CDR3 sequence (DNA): TGTGCCAGTACAAAGGGACAGGAGCACACTGAAGCTTTCTTT. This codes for CASTKGQEHTEAFF.